A single T cell receptor (beta chain) is shown here with its context. Trimming removed 3 bases from V and 6 bases from J, with 18 bases in between. This CDR3 is 15 amino acids long. Germline V gene lookup returns CDR1 MNHNS and CDR2 SASEGT. Libraries were prepared by immunoSEQ multiplex PCR; TCRdb keeps only in-frame clonotypes and omits some of them. The sample has about 170,000 clones, approximately 90% seen once. The entry originates in a study of blood T cell repertoires in COVID-19. Whole-study context: Nucleic acid was either cDNA or gDNA, and it came from T cells, B-cell-depleted T cells, or PBMCs.

J is TRBJ2-7 and V is TRBV6-1; D perhaps matches TRBD2 (7 bases). The sample taken for sequencing was peripheral blood. This receptor was identified in a man aged 50-60 years who had recovered from COVID-19. The CDR3 region has the DNA TGTGCCAGCAGTGATCCAACCGCGGGGGCAGGCGAGCAGTACTTC. Its translation: CASSDPTAGAGEQYF.